Detailed here is one TCR beta chain. Its antigen is undetermined. These data originate in a study of OX40 agonist ivuxolimab in advanced cancers. Study overall: In this cohort, patients received ivuxolimab, an agonistic anti-OX40 (CD134) antibody. Three patients, one with hepatocellular carcinoma and two with cutaneous melanoma, responded partially. Study-wide findings and caveats: Within 6 weeks, CD4+ and CD8+ blood T cells expanded clonally at 0.1 to 3.0 mg/kg.

Assay: immunoSEQ multiplex PCR; the TCRdb copy retains only in-frame clones and omits some. Counted here are roughly 63,000 clones, 83% occurring once; the ten biggest clones make up 3.4%. The sample consisted of CD4+ or CD8+ T cells sorted from blood, taken in a trial of the OX40 agonist ivuxolimab. This receptor was obtained from an adult with an advanced solid tumor such as melanoma, head and neck, liver or kidney cancer.

This CDR3 is CASSLGGRGMNTEAFF. CDR3 bases: TGTGCCAGCAGCTTAGGGGGTCGTGGGATGAACACTGAAGCTTTCTTT. The V gene is TRBV11-3, the J gene TRBJ1-1; no definite D call. CDR3 length: 16 residues. V was shortened by 1 base and J by 0 bases, with 12 bases between the two germline ends. Germline lookup yields CDR1 SGHNT and CDR2 YENEEA.